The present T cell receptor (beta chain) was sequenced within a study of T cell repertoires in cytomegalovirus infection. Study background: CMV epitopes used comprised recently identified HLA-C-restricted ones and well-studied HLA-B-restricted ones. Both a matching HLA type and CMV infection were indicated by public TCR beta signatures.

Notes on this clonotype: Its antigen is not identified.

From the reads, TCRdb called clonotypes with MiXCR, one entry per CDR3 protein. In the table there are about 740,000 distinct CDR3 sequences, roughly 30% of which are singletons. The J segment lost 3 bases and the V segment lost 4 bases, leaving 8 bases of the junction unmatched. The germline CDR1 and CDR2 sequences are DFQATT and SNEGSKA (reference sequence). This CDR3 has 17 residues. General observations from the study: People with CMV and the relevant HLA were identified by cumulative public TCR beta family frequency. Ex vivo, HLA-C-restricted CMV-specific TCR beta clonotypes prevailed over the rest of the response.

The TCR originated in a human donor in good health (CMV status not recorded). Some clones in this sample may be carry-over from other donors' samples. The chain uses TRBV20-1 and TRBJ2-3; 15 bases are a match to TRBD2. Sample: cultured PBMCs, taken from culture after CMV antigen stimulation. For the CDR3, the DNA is TGCAGTGCTAACCCGGGACTAGCGGGAGGTGGGACAGATACGCAGTATTTT. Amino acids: CSANPGLAGGGTDTQYF.